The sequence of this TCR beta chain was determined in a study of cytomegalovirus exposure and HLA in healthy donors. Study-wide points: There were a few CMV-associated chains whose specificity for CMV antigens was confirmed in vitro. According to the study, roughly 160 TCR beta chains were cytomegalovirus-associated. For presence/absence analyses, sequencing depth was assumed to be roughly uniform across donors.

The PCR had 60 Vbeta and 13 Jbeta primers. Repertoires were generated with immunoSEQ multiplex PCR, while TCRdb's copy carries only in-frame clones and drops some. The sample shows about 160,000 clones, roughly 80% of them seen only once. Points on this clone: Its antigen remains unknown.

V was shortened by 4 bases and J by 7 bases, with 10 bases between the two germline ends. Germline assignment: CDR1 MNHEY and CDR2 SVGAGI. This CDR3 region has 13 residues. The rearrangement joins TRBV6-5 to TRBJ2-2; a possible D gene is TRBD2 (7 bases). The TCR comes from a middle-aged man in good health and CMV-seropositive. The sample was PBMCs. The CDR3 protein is CASSLGGLGELFF. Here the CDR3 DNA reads TGTGCCAGCAGTTTGGGGGGGCTCGGGGAGCTGTTTTTT.